A single sample is the source of the 30 T cell receptor beta chains below, sequenced in a study of OX40 agonist ivuxolimab in advanced cancers. Libraries were prepared by immunoSEQ multiplex PCR; TCRdb keeps only in-frame clonotypes and omits some of them. This sample yields fewer than 15,000 clones, of which around nine tenths are seen a single time; around half belongs to the top ten. This specimen consisted of CD4+ or CD8+ T cells sorted from blood, obtained in a trial of the OX40 agonist ivuxolimab. These TCRs come from an adult with an advanced solid tumor such as melanoma, head and neck, liver or kidney cancer.

The chain recombines TRBV7-9 with TRBJ2-5; D gene unclear. The CDR3 consists of 12 residues. Germline V gene lookup returns CDR1 SEHNR and CDR2 FQNEAQ (reference sequence). Trimming shortened V by 5 bases and J by 1 base, and 5 bases separated the two germline ends. The CDR3 here is CASSVTQETQYF. The CDR3 nucleotides are TGTGCCAGCAGCGTTACCCAAGAGACCCAGTACTTC. Based on the CDR3 plus reference TRBV7-9 and TRBJ2-5, the full variable domain is DTGVSQNPRHKITKRGQNVTFRCDPISEHNRLYWYRQTLGQGPEFLTYFQNEAQLEKSRLLSDRFSAERPKGSFSTLEIQRTEQGDSAMYLCASSVTQETQYFGPGTRLLVL.

The V call is TRBV27, the J call TRBJ2-5; either TRBD1 or TRBD2 may fit D (5 bases each). The CDR3 contains 15 residues. Per germline, CDR1 MNHEY and CDR2 SMNVEV (reference sequence). The V and J ends lost 2 bases and 10 bases respectively, with 20 bases between them. The DNA of the CDR3 is TGTGCCAGCAGTTTACCAGAGAGAGAGGGGAGAGACCAGTACTTC. Its translation: CASSLPEREGRDQYF.

The chain links TRBV29-1 to TRBJ1-1, with 8 bases lining up with TRBD1. V was clipped by 6 bases and J by 3 bases; unmatched bases: 6. Germline V CDR1 and CDR2: SQVTM, ANQGSEA. This CDR3 is built from 13 residues. The CDR3 spells CSVTGGLDTEAFF. The CDR3 DNA reads TGCAGCGTAACAGGGGGACTTGACACTGAAGCTTTCTTT.

Worth noting for this clone: At one of its ends the junction is not consistent with the germline gene, which may arise from a read error. The chain couples TRBV7-3 to TRBJ2-2; tentatively, D is TRBD1 or TRBD2 (5 bases each). CDR3 length equals 14 residues. CDR1 and CDR2 (germline): SGHTA, FQGTGA. Here the CDR3 reads CTSSFPGPTGELFF. CDR3 sequence (DNA): TGTACCAGCAGCTTTCCGGGGCCCACCGGGGAGCTGTTTTTT.

This clone was counted between two and nine times. The rearrangement uses TRBV6-4 and TRBJ2-3; D assignment may be TRBD1 or TRBD2 (5 bases each). Deletions cut 4 bases from V and 3 bases from J, with 8 bases between. The CDR3 has 13 amino acids. Germline CDR1 is MRHNA and CDR2 is SNTAGT. CDR3 residues: CASSGGVTDTQYF. The CDR3 DNA sequence: TGTGCCAGCAGTGGAGGGGTTACAGATACGCAGTATTTT.

This chain connects TRBV7-9 to TRBJ2-3; weak D call: TRBD2 (5 bases). This CDR3 is 15 amino acids long. Germline-derived CDR1 and CDR2 are SEHNR and FQNEAQ (reference sequence). The V end was cut by 2 bases, the J end by 1 base, with 10 bases between. DNA for the CDR3: TGTGCCAGCAGCTTATTCTGGGGAGGCACAGATACGCAGTATTTT. Its translation: CASSLFWGGTDTQYF.

By share, this clone ranks as large. The genes are TRBV10-3 and TRBJ2-7; 8 bases align to TRBD2. Germline values: CDR1 ENHRY, CDR2 SYGVKD. Germline trimming cut 4 bases from V and 5 bases from J; bases unmatched to any gene: 13. This CDR3 contains 16 residues. For the CDR3, the DNA is TGTGCCATCAGTGGAAGTTTGAGCGGGAGTCTCGACGAGCAGTACTTC. Translation: CAISGSLSGSLDEQYF.

The rearrangement joins TRBV2 to TRBJ2-2; no clear D. The CDR3 covers 14 residues. The V gene's germline CDR1 is SNHLY and CDR2 FYNNEI. V was clipped by 3 bases and J by 4 bases, with 9 bases between them. DNA for the CDR3: TGTGCCAGCAGTGATTGGTACAGCACCGGGGAGCTGTTTTTT. This sequence encodes CASSDWYSTGELFF.

This chain links TRBV27 with TRBJ2-3; no reliable D call. The germline V and J ends were trimmed by 2 bases and 5 bases, with 11 bases remaining between them. Germline V gives CDR1 MNHEY, CDR2 SMNVEV (reference sequence). The length of the CDR3 is 14 residues. The CDR3 loop is CASSLRAVGDTQYF. The CDR3 DNA is TGTGCCAGCAGTTTAAGGGCAGTGGGAGATACGCAGTATTTT.

This rearrangement joins TRBV6-1 to TRBJ1-1; D is unresolved. The length of the CDR3 is 12 residues. The germline gives CDR1 MNHNS, CDR2 SASEGT. The V end was cut by 6 bases, the J end by 1 base, with 6 bases between. Here the CDR3 DNA reads TGTGCCAGCAGCGGTTCGAACACTGAAGCTTTCTTT. Translating gives CASSGSNTEAFF.

V is TRBV6-5 and J is TRBJ2-3; 7 nucleotides agree with TRBD2. The CDR3 sequence is 15 residues long. From germline, CDR1 is MNHEY and CDR2 SVGAGI. The V segment lost 2 bases and the J segment 1 base; nucleotides outside the gene matches: 3. The CDR3 region has the DNA TGTGCCAGCAGTTACGGCGGGAGCGGCACAGATACGCAGTATTTT. This codes for CASSYGGSGTDTQYF.

V and J are TRBV27 and TRBJ2-7; 7 bases line up with TRBD2. This CDR3 comprises 14 residues. J gave up 3 bases and V 6 bases, and 8 bases lay outside the gene matches. Germline lookup yields CDR1 MNHEY and CDR2 SMNVEV (reference sequence). CDR3 sequence reads: CASRFSGLSYEQYF. CDR3 in DNA: TGTGCCAGCAGATTTAGCGGGTTGAGCTACGAGCAGTACTTC.

This clone appeared a single time. The chain couples TRBV25-1 to TRBJ2-5; 10 bases are shared with TRBD2. V gave up 5 bases and J gave up 9 bases; unmatched junction bases: 15. CDR3 size: 16 residues. Germline V gene data show CDR1 as MGHDK and CDR2 as SYGVNS. The CDR3 coding sequence is TGTGCCAGCAGTAGGACCGGACTAGCGGCGCCGGGGGCCCAGTACTTC. Translated: CASSRTGLAAPGAQYF.

The chain is built from TRBV6-5 and TRBJ2-1, with a weak D call TRBD2 (5 bases). Trimming stripped 9 bases from V and 6 bases from J, with 21 bases between. CDR1 and CDR2 (germline): MNHEY, SVGAGI. CDR3 length: 15 residues. The CDR3 DNA reads TGTGCCAGTACAACGGCGGGCCCGGCCATCAATGAGCAGTTCTTC. Amino acids: CASTTAGPAINEQFF.

DNA of the CDR3: TGTGCCAGCAGTTACATGGGCACTGAAGCTTTCTTT. Encoded protein: CASSYMGTEAFF. The V gene is TRBV6-5, the J gene TRBJ1-1; D uncertain. The V gene's germline CDR1 is MNHEY and CDR2 SVGAGI. The CDR3 length is 12 residues. The ends were cut back, 2 bases at V and 4 bases at J, with 5 bases in the middle.

This rearrangement joins TRBV7-9 to TRBJ2-1; the match to TRBD2 covers 7 bases. The junction had 4 bases not matched to a gene; V was cut back by 5 bases and J by 0 bases. CDR3 length: 15 residues. Germline lookup yields CDR1 SEHNR and CDR2 FQNEAQ (reference sequence). The CDR3 bases are TGTGCCAGCAGCATAAGCGGGGTCTCCTACAATGAGCAGTTCTTC. As protein: CASSISGVSYNEQFF.

The rearrangement links TRBV11-2 to TRBJ2-2; D may be TRBD2 (6 bases). V was clipped by 3 bases and J by 2 bases, with 13 bases between them. CDR1 is SGHAT, CDR2 FQNNGV, per germline. This CDR3 has 16 residues. As DNA, the CDR3 is TGTGCCAGCAGCTTCCTTGGGCGGGGCAACACCGGGGAGCTGTTTTTT. It is translated as CASSFLGRGNTGELFF.

The chain carries TRBV6-6 and TRBJ1-1; D gene unclear. This CDR3 comprises 13 residues. Trimming removed 2 bases from V and 3 bases from J, with 7 bases in between. CDR1 is MNHNY, CDR2 SVGAGI, per germline (reference sequence). As DNA, the CDR3 is TGTGCCAGCAGTTACACCTTAGACACTGAAGCTTTCTTT. This gives the protein CASSYTLDTEAFF.

This clone was counted between two and nine times. The chain uses TRBV5-1 and TRBJ2-1; no clear D gene. The CDR3 is 15 amino acids. From germline, CDR1 is SGHRS and CDR2 YFSETQ. V was trimmed by 0 bases and J by 1 base, leaving 8 bases between them. The CDR3, as DNA: TGCGCCAGCAGCTTGGCACCTGTGTCCTACAATGAGCAGTTCTTC. It yields the protein CASSLAPVSYNEQFF.

V usage is TRBV7-9 and J usage is TRBJ2-2; TRBD2 agrees at 9 bases. Germline CDR1 SEHNR, CDR2 FQNEAQ (reference sequence). The J segment lost 6 bases and the V segment lost 5 bases, leaving 13 bases of the junction unmatched. This CDR3 spans 17 amino acids. The CDR3 DNA reads as TGTGCCAGCAGCCAGTTCGTTGCGGGAGGGTTCCCCGGGGAGCTGTTTTTT. Protein product: CASSQFVAGGFPGELFF. Supplemented by reference TRBV7-9 and TRBJ2-2, the full variable domain reads DTGVSQNPRHKITKRGQNVTFRCDPISEHNRLYWYRQTLGQGPEFLTYFQNEAQLEKSRLLSDRFSAERPKGSFSTLEIQRTEQGDSAMYLCASSQFVAGGFPGELFFGEGSRLTVL.

CDR3 protein: CASSQNRGTNSPLHF. The CDR3 DNA sequence: TGCGCCAGCAGCCAAAACAGGGGAACTAATTCACCCCTCCACTTT. The J gene is TRBJ1-6, the V gene TRBV4-1, with 7 positions matching TRBD1. The CDR3 spans 15 residues. The germline V gene encodes CDR1 MGHRA and CDR2 YSYEKL. Germline trimming cut 2 bases from V and 6 bases from J; bases unmatched to any gene: 4.

This sequence joins TRBV4-2 and TRBJ2-5, with TRBD2 as a possible D gene (6 bases). The ends were cut back, 1 base at V and 6 bases at J, with 18 bases in the middle. The length of the CDR3 is 16 residues. Looked up from germline, CDR1 is LGHNA and CDR2 is YNFKEQ. The DNA of the CDR3 is TGTGCCAGCAGCCAAGTGGTTTCGGACTATTCAAAGACCCAGTACTTC. It codes for CASSQVVSDYSKTQYF.

This chain joins TRBV14 and TRBJ2-7, with a possible D match to TRBD2 (6 bases). Germline assignment: CDR1 SGHDN and CDR2 FVKESK. The germline V and J ends were trimmed by 2 bases and 7 bases, with 15 bases remaining between them. CDR3 length: 14 amino acids. As DNA, the CDR3 is TGTGCCAGCAGCCAACAAGGGCGGGGTGGGGAGCAGTACTTC. Amino acids: CASSQQGRGGEQYF.

This chain connects TRBV11-3 to TRBJ2-7; D unclear. CDR3 length: 15 amino acids. Trimming left V 2 bases short and J 1 base short, with 12 bases between. Germline V gene data show CDR1 as SGHNT and CDR2 as YENEEA. The CDR3, as DNA: TGTGCCAGCAGCTTATTGGGCCAGCAGTCCTACGAGCAGTACTTC. Translating gives CASSLLGQQSYEQYF.

CDR3 nucleotides: TGTGCCAGCAGCTCCTCCCCAGCCTACGAGCAGTACTTC. Its translation: CASSSSPAYEQYF. The J gene is TRBJ2-7, the V gene TRBV11-3; D unresolved. Trimming pared 4 bases from V and 2 bases from J, leaving 9 bases between. The CDR3 has 13 amino acids. Germline assignment: CDR1 SGHNT and CDR2 YENEEA.

The CDR3 loop reads CASSFPRGYEQYF. The CDR3 DNA is TGTGCCAGCAGCTTCCCCAGGGGCTACGAGCAGTACTTC. The chain is built from TRBV4-2 and TRBJ2-7; TRBD1 might be the D (6 bases). The CDR3 extends over 13 amino acids. From germline, CDR1 is LGHNA and CDR2 YNFKEQ. Trimming removed 5 bases at V and 3 bases at J, with 11 bases between.

This clone is a singleton in its sample. V is TRBV7-9 and J is TRBJ2-7, with 7 bases matching TRBD1. Germline loops: CDR1 SEHNR, CDR2 FQNEAQ (reference sequence). The V gene end was trimmed by 6 bases and the J gene end by 7 bases; junction bases not matched to a gene: 9. This CDR3 has 13 residues. Here the CDR3 reads CASRRGGQWEQYF. DNA of the CDR3: TGTGCCAGCAGGCGAGGGGGACAGTGGGAGCAGTACTTC.

The CDR3: CATSRMNQPQHF. The CDR3 bases are TGTGCCACCAGCAGAATGAATCAGCCCCAGCATTTT. V and J are TRBV15 and TRBJ1-5; D is unresolved. V was shortened by 2 bases and J by 4 bases, with 3 bases between the two germline ends. The CDR3 is 12 residues long. The germline gives CDR1 LNHNV, CDR2 YYDKDF (reference sequence).

The rearrangement joins TRBV7-9 to TRBJ1-2; TRBD1 might be the D (5 bases). The CDR3 length is 13 residues. The germline V gene has CDR1 SEHNR and CDR2 FQNEAQ (reference sequence). Trimming stripped 1 base from V and 7 bases from J, with 10 bases between. The DNA for the CDR3 is TGTGCCAGCAGCTTAGGTGGGGGAGGTGGCTACACCTTC. This gives the protein CASSLGGGGGYTF.

The chain joins TRBV25-1 to TRBJ2-7, with 7 bases lining up with TRBD2. This CDR3 contains 13 residues. Germline lookup yields CDR1 MGHDK and CDR2 SYGVNS. Trimming at V came to 3 bases and at J to 5 bases, leaving 4 bases not matched to a gene. CDR3 in DNA: TGTGCCAGCAGTGAGTCGGGGGGTGACGAGCAGTACTTC. Its protein product is CASSESGGDEQYF.